This T cell receptor (beta chain) was profiled in a study of esophageal squamous cell carcinoma under preoperative chemotherapy. Overall study: TCR repertoires were profiled from both peripheral blood T cells and tumor-infiltrating lymphocytes.

In regard to this clonotype: The junction and the germline gene differ at one end; a read error may be behind it.

As to time point: before preoperative PTX-NDP chemotherapy. CDR3 length: 11 residues. CDR1 is SGHVS, CDR2 FQNEAQ, per germline. TCRdb recomputed calls from the PCR reads with MiXCR, one row per CDR3 protein. The sample shows about 30,000 distinct CDR3 sequences, 49% of them seen only once. The chain carries TRBV7-8 and TRBJ2-3, with TRBD2 as a possible D gene (6 bases). Sample collection occurred from a patient given preoperative chemotherapy. This receptor was identified in a human donor with esophageal squamous cell carcinoma. The donor label of this sample is uncertain. CDR3 bases: TGTGCCAGCAGCTCCGGAGGTCGGGGGTACTTC. It codes for CASSSGGRGYF.